Following are 24 T cell receptor beta chains from one sample sequenced in a study of PD-L1 blockade in urothelial cancer. Assay used: immunoSEQ multiplex PCR; TCRdb lists only in-frame clones, some missing. Among some 51,000 clones listed, approximately 86% were seen once. Sequenced here: PBMCs, sampled around atezolizumab (anti-PD-L1) treatment. The receptors stem from a man aged 55 to 70 with urothelial cancer.

The rearrangement joins TRBV19 to TRBJ1-6; no clear D gene. The CDR3 has 15 amino acids. Germline V lookup: CDR1 LNHDA, CDR2 SQIVND (reference sequence). Trimming removed 3 bases at V and 0 bases at J, with 6 bases between. In nucleotides, the CDR3 is TGTGCCAGTAGTATCTGGAGCTCCTATAATTCACCCCTCCACTTT. It specifies CASSIWSSYNSPLHF.

In its sample, this clone was seen once. This chain links TRBV7-2 with TRBJ1-2; D gene uncertain. Trimming shortened V by 2 bases and J by 6 bases, and 10 bases separated the two germline ends. This CDR3 spans 13 amino acids. Looked up from germline, CDR1 is SGHTA and CDR2 is FQGNSA. For the CDR3, the DNA is TGTGCCAGCAGCTTAATCCAGGTGGATGGCTACACCTTC. Protein sequence: CASSLIQVDGYTF.

V is TRBV18 and J is TRBJ1-1; D is uncertain. This CDR3 comprises 14 residues. Between the trimmed V and J ends, which lost 3 bases and 0 bases, there was a span of 8 bases. Germline CDR1 KGHSH, CDR2 LQKENI. This CDR3 reads CASSPTRLNTEAFF. The DNA for the CDR3 is TGTGCCAGCTCACCTACTCGTTTGAACACTGAAGCTTTCTTT.

The chain joins TRBV6-5 to TRBJ1-1; D is ambiguous. Trimming took off 6 bases at V and 1 base at J, with 6 bases between the two ends. Germline CDR1 reads MNHEY; CDR2 reads SVGAGI. The CDR3 covers 12 residues. The CDR3 DNA follows: TGTGCCAGCAGAAACACGAACACTGAAGCTTTCTTT. Its translation: CASRNTNTEAFF.

This sequence joins TRBV5-1 and TRBJ2-1, with 8 nucleotides matching TRBD2. This CDR3 contains 16 residues. Germline V gene sequence: CDR1 SGHRS, CDR2 YFSETQ. The V gene end was trimmed by 2 bases and the J gene end by 6 bases; junction bases not matched to a gene: 10. The CDR3 reads CASSFSPAGVVNEQFF. The CDR3 coding sequence is TGCGCCAGCAGCTTTAGCCCAGCGGGAGTGGTCAATGAGCAGTTCTTC.

The chain recombines TRBV5-1 with TRBJ2-1; 16 bases map to TRBD2. With V trimmed by 0 bases and J by 6 bases, 9 bases remained unmatched. The CDR3 is 19 amino acids. The germline V gene has CDR1 SGHRS and CDR2 YFSETQ. The CDR3 DNA reads as TGCGCCAGCAGCTTGGTAGGGACTAGCGGGGGGGCCCGTAGCAATGAGCAGTTCTTC. As protein: CASSLVGTSGGARSNEQFF.

CDR3 DNA sequence: TGTGCCAGCAGTCCAGGGTACCGGGAGCAGTACTTC. Translated, it gives CASSPGYREQYF. The rearrangement links TRBV28 to TRBJ2-7, with a weak D call TRBD1 (5 bases). Germline V gene lookup returns CDR1 MDHEN and CDR2 SYDVKM. V was cut by 5 bases and J by 7 bases, with 12 bases left in between. The CDR3 runs to 12 residues.

The V and J genes are TRBV2 and TRBJ2-1; D gene uncertain. The CDR3 is 14 amino acids. Trimming shortened V by 7 bases and J by 7 bases, and 17 bases separated the two germline ends. CDR1 and CDR2 (germline): SNHLY, FYNNEI. The CDR3 region has the DNA TGTGCCAGCAAGGAGACTCATCCCTTGAATGAGCAGTTCTTC. Translation gives CASKETHPLNEQFF.

This clone is a singleton in its sample. The CDR3 DNA sequence: TGTGCCAGCAGCCTTAGGACACCGAACACCGGGGAGCTGTTTTTT. It encodes CASSLRTPNTGELFF. V and J are TRBV5-5 and TRBJ2-2, with D perhaps TRBD1 (5 bases). The germline V gene encodes CDR1 SGHKS and CDR2 YYEKEE (reference sequence). With 4 bases removed from V and 0 bases from J, the gap between germline ends came to 10 bases. The CDR3 covers 15 residues.

The rearrangement links TRBV5-4 to TRBJ2-5, with TRBD2 matching over 13 bases. V lost 4 bases and J lost 0; bases outside the gene matches: 6. The CDR3 consists of 17 residues. From germline, CDR1 is SGHNT and CDR2 YYREEE (reference sequence). CDR3 sequence reads: CASSGRTSGGHQETQYF. CDR3 nucleotides: TGTGCCAGCAGCGGTAGGACTAGCGGGGGACACCAAGAGACCCAGTACTTC.

The chain links TRBV4-2 to TRBJ1-1; 7 bases align to TRBD1. V shed 0 bases and J 1 base; nucleotides not matched to a gene: 8. Germline CDR1 LGHNA, CDR2 YNFKEQ. This CDR3 spans 17 amino acids. CDR3 nucleotide sequence: TGTGCCAGCAGCCAAGATATGTGGACAGGACCGAACACTGAAGCTTTCTTT. This gives the protein CASSQDMWTGPNTEAFF.

CDR3: CASSPGDRAGNTIYF. In nucleotides, the CDR3 is TGTGCCAGCTCACCCGGGGACAGGGCTGGAAACACCATATATTTT. The chain has TRBV18 and TRBJ1-3, with TRBD1 matching over 9 bases. V was pared by 3 bases and J by 2 bases, with 2 bases of the junction left unmatched. The germline V gene encodes CDR1 KGHSH and CDR2 LQKENI. There are 15 residues in the CDR3.

J is TRBJ1-2 and V is TRBV7-2, with unresolved D. This CDR3 is 13 amino acids long. V gave up 1 base and J gave up 9 bases, with 12 bases separating them. Germline CDR1 SGHTA, CDR2 FQGNSA. The CDR3 region has the DNA TGTGCCAGCAGCTTAGTCGGGGATAGGCGCTACACCTTC. Translated, it gives CASSLVGDRRYTF. Variable domain in full (rest from reference TRBV7-2 and TRBJ1-2): GAGVSQSPSNKVTEKGKDVELRCDPISGHTALYWYRQSLGQGLEFLIYFQGNSAPDKSGLPSDRFSAERTGGSVSTLTIQRTQQEDSAVYLCASSLVGDRRYTFGSGTRLTVV.

V and J are TRBV7-3 and TRBJ2-2; 9 nucleotides line up with TRBD2. The CDR3 runs to 17 residues. The V segment lost 5 bases and the J segment 0 bases; nucleotides outside the gene matches: 7. CDR1 is SGHTA and CDR2 is FQGTGA in the germline V gene. The CDR3 coding sequence is TGTGCCAGCAGCGGCGTGCGGGGGGGTTCGAACACCGGGGAGCTGTTTTTT. It encodes CASSGVRGGSNTGELFF. Combining the CDR3 with reference TRBV7-3 and TRBJ2-2 gives the whole variable domain GAGVSQTPSNKVTEKGKYVELRCDPISGHTALYWYRQSLGQGPEFLIYFQGTGAADDSGLPNDRFFAVRPEGSVSTLKIQRTERGDSAVYLCASSGVRGGSNTGELFFGEGSRLTVL.

The chain has TRBV5-1 and TRBJ2-5; D uncertain. The CDR3 has 12 residues. Looked up from germline, CDR1 is SGHRS and CDR2 is YFSETQ. Trimming cost V 4 bases and J 7 bases, with 11 bases left between them. The DNA of the CDR3 is TGCGCCAGCAGCCGCGAACGGTTGACCCAGTACTTC. Translation: CASSRERLTQYF.

This chain joins TRBV11-3 and TRBJ2-2; possibly TRBD2 for D (5 bases). Trimming removed 7 bases from V and 5 bases from J, with 11 bases in between. CDR1 SGHNT and CDR2 YENEEA come from the germline V gene. This CDR3 has 13 amino acids. The CDR3 bases are TGTGCCAGCAAGGGCCGAGGGACCGGGGAGCTGTTTTTT. Amino acid sequence: CASKGRGTGELFF.

The gene calls are TRBV5-4 and TRBJ2-3, with TRBD2 matching 9 bases. Germline CDR1 reads SGHNT; CDR2 reads YYREEE (reference sequence). The J segment lost 1 base and the V segment lost 4 bases, leaving 7 bases of the junction unmatched. This CDR3 is built from 16 residues. The CDR3 is CASSPEQRGGTDTQYF. DNA for the CDR3: TGTGCCAGCAGCCCAGAACAGCGGGGGGGCACAGATACGCAGTATTTT.

The chain couples TRBV10-3 to TRBJ1-4; D unresolved. The CDR3 length is 14 residues. CDR1 and CDR2 from the germline V gene are ENHRY and SYGVKD. V dropped 7 bases and J dropped 5 bases, with 14 bases sitting between them. The CDR3 loop is CAINDGGRNEKLFF. The CDR3 bases are TGTGCCATCAATGATGGAGGGCGCAATGAAAAACTGTTTTTT.

V and J are TRBV15 and TRBJ2-1; D gene unclear. The CDR3 length is 14 residues. Trimming pared 0 bases from V and 5 bases from J, leaving 8 bases between. Germline V lookup: CDR1 LNHNV, CDR2 YYDKDF (reference sequence). This CDR3 reads CATSRDAFDNEQFF. The DNA for the CDR3 is TGTGCCACCAGCAGAGATGCGTTCGACAATGAGCAGTTCTTC.

The V and J genes are TRBV10-3 and TRBJ2-3, with 9 bases aligning to TRBD2. Germline-derived CDR1 and CDR2 are ENHRY and SYGVKD. J lost 2 bases, V lost 4 bases, and 10 bases had no gene match. The CDR3 contains 17 residues. The CDR3, as DNA: TGTGCCATCAGTGGTGTCCGGAGCGGGGGGCACACAGATACGCAGTATTTT. Encoded protein: CAISGVRSGGHTDTQYF.

Written as DNA, the CDR3 is TGCGCCAGCAGCCCTCAGGGGCTCAATCAGCCCCAGCATTTT. Encoded protein: CASSPQGLNQPQHF. This chain uses TRBV5-1 with TRBJ1-5; a possible D gene is TRBD1 (6 bases). The CDR3 is made up of 14 amino acids. The V end lost 4 bases, the J end lost 3 bases, and 11 bases lay between the germline ends. Germline V gene sequence: CDR1 SGHRS, CDR2 YFSETQ. Using reference TRBV5-1 and TRBJ1-5 for the parts outside the CDR3, the full variable domain is KAGVTQTPRYLIKTRGQQVTLSCSPISGHRSVSWYQQTPGQGLQFLFEYFSETQRNKGNFPGRFSGRQFSNSRSEMNVSTLELGDSALYLCASSPQGLNQPQHFGDGTRLSIL.

This CDR3 is CASSLGPRSVSETQYF. In DNA form, the CDR3 reads TGTGCCAGCAGCTTAGGCCCGAGATCGGTGTCAGAGACCCAGTACTTC. The J gene is TRBJ2-5, the V gene TRBV11-2; D gene uncertain. The CDR3 loop spans 16 amino acids. Trimming pared 1 base from V and 4 bases from J, leaving 16 bases between. Germline V gene lookup returns CDR1 SGHAT and CDR2 FQNNGV.

The V call is TRBV19, the J call TRBJ2-6; D unclear. The germline V gene has CDR1 LNHDA and CDR2 SQIVND (reference sequence). The CDR3 extends over 16 amino acids. The V and J ends lost 3 bases and 0 bases respectively, with 9 bases between them. The CDR3 coding sequence is TGTGCCAGTAGTATGGCGACAATCTCTGGGGCCAACGTCCTGACTTTC. It encodes CASSMATISGANVLTF.

The CDR3 region is CASSETSVRGETQYF. For the CDR3, the DNA is TGTGCCAGCAGTGAAACTAGCGTTAGAGGAGAGACCCAGTACTTC. The chain links TRBV2 to TRBJ2-5, with 7 bases fitting TRBD2. The V segment lost 2 bases and the J segment 4 bases; nucleotides outside the gene matches: 7. The CDR3 is 15 residues long. The germline gives CDR1 SNHLY, CDR2 FYNNEI.